This is a list of T cell receptor beta chains from one sample in a study of cytomegalovirus exposure and HLA in healthy donors. Using immunoSEQ multiplex PCR, the repertoire was profiled, and TCRdb retains in-frame clones only, with some absent. The sample holds 130,000 or so clones; 80% to 90% are singletons and the top ten take less than 2%. The sample comprised PBMCs. These receptor sequences come from a woman under 30 in good health and CMV-seronegative. Each CDR3 is given with its conserved first and last residue. The D gene is left open where the match is weak. The listing skips clone size in some rows; elsewhere it reads once, few, many or a size class.

>NA|TRBJ2-3|TRBD2|TRBV28
TGTGCCAGCAGTTCACTAGCGGGAAAGGGAGATACGCAGTATTTT
CASSSLAGKGDTQYF
>NA|TRBJ1-5|TRBD1|TRBV19
TGTGCCATAGCGCAACAGAAGGGGGCGAATCAGCCCCAGCATTTT
CAIAQQKGANQPQHF
>few|TRBJ1-4|TRBD1|TRBV15
TGTGCCACCCGAACAGGGGTGACTAATGAAAAACTGTTTTTT
CATRTGVTNEKLFF
>NA|TRBJ2-5|TRBD2|TRBV28
TGTGCCAGCAGTTCGTCGGGACTAGCGGACCAAGAGACCCAGTACTTC
CASSSSGLADQETQYF
>NA|TRBJ2-1|NA|TRBV27
TGTGCCAGCAGGACCGGGACTGACAATGAGCAGTTCTTC
CASRTGTDNEQFF
>NA|TRBJ2-7|TRBD1|TRBV7-2
TGTGCCAGCAGCTTGGGGCAGGGGGCGAAGGAGCAGTACTTC
CASSLGQGAKEQYF
>NA|TRBJ2-7|TRBD2|TRBV28
TGTGCCAGCAGAATGTTGGGGGAGGGTGTAAACGAGCAGTACTTC
CASRMLGEGVNEQYF
>few|TRBJ1-2|NA|TRBV28
TGTGCCAGCAGTCCTCCAACAGGGATGGGTGGCTACACCTTC
CASSPPTGMGGYTF
>NA|TRBJ1-1|NA|TRBV5-4
TGTGCCAGCAGCACTGCATTGAACACTGAAGCTTTCTTT
CASSTALNTEAFF
>NA|TRBJ2-5|TRBD2|TRBV5-1
TGCGCCAGCAGCCGTCCGGGACTAGGGTTGCCGGGAGAGACCCAGTACTTC
CASSRPGLGLPGETQYF
>NA|TRBJ1-2|NA|TRBV6-1
TGTGCCAGCAGTACCGACAGTATCTATGGCTACACCTTC
CASSTDSIYGYTF
>NA|TRBJ2-1|TRBD2|TRBV2
TGTGCCAGCAGATCAAGCGGGGCCGCCTACAATGAGCAGTTCTTC
CASRSSGAAYNEQFF
>NA|TRBJ2-7|TRBD2|TRBV7-3
TGTGCCAGCAGCTTAACGCTAGGTCGGCCGGGACTAGCGCGACTCTACGAGCAGTACTTC
CASSLTLGRPGLARLYEQYF